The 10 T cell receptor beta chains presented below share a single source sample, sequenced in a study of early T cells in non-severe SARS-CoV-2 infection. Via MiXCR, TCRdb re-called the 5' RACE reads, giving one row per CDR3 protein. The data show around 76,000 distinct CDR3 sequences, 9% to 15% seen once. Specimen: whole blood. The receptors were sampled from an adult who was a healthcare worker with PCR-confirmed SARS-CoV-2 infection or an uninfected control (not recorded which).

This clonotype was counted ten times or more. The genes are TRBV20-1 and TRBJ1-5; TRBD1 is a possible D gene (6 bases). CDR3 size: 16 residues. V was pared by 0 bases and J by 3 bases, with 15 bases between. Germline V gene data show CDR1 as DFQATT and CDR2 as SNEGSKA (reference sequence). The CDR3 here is CSARDPGGEVNQPQHF. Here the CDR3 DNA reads TGCAGTGCTAGAGATCCGGGGGGCGAGGTCAATCAGCCCCAGCATTTT.

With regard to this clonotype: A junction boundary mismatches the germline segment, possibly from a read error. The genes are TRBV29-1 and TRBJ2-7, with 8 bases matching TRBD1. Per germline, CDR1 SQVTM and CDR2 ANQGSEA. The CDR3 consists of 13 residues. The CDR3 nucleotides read TGCAGCGCACAGACAGGGGTCTCCGACGAGCAGTACTTC. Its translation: CSAQTGVSDEQYF.

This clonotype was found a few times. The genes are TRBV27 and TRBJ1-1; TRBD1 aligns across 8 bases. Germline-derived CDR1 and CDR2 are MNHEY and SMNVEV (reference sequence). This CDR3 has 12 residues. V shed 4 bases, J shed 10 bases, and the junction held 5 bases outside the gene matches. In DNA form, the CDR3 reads TGTGCCAGCAGTTCCCGGACAGGGATAGCTTTCTTT. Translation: CASSSRTGIAFF.

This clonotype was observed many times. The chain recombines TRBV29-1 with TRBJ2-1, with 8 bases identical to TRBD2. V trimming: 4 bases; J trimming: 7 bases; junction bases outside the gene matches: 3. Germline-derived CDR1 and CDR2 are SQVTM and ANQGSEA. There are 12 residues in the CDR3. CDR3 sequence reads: CSVVASGNEQFF. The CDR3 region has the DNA TGCAGCGTTGTGGCTAGCGGGAATGAGCAGTTCTTC.

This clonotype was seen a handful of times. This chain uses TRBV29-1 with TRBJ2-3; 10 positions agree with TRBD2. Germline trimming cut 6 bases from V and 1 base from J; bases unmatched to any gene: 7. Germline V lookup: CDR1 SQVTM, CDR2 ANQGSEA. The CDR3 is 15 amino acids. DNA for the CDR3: TGCAGCGTCGCCAGAGCGGGAGGGGGCACAGATACGCAGTATTTT. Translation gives CSVARAGGGTDTQYF.

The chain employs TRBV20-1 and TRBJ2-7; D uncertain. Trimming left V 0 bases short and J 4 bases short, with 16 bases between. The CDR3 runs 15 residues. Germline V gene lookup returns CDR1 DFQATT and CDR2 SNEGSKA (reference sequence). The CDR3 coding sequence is TGCAGTGCTAGAGATCCCGTAGGGCCTACGTACGAGCAGTACTTC. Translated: CSARDPVGPTYEQYF.

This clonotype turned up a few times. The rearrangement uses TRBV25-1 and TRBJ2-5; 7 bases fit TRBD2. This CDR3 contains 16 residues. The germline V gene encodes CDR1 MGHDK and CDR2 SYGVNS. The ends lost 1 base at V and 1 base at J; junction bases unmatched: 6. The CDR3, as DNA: TGTGCCAGCAGTGAATCGGCGGGAGTGTTCCAAGAGACCCAGTACTTC. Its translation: CASSESAGVFQETQYF.

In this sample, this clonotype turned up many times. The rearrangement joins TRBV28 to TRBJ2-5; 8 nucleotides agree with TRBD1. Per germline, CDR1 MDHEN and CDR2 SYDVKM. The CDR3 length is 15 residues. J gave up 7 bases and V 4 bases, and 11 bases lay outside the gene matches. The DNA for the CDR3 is TGTGCCAGCAGTTCCACCGCAGGGGGCCCAGGGACCCAGTACTTC. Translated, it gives CASSSTAGGPGTQYF.

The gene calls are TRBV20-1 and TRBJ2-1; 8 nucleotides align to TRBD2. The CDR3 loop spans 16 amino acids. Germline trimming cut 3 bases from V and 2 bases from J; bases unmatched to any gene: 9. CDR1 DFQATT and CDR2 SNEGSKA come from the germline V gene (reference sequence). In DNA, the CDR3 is TGCAGTGCTAGTACTGTAGCGGGGACAACCTACAATGAGCAGTTCTTC. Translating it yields CSASTVAGTTYNEQFF.

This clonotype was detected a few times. This CDR3 is CASISRGGPPSNEQFF. The CDR3 nucleotides read TGTGCCAGCATCTCAAGGGGCGGGCCGCCAAGCAATGAGCAGTTCTTC. The genes are TRBV6-6 and TRBJ2-1; D may match TRBD1 or TRBD2 (5 bases each). The CDR3 covers 16 residues. Trimming pared 7 bases from V and 6 bases from J, leaving 22 bases between. Germline V gene data show CDR1 as MNHNY and CDR2 as SVGAGI (reference sequence).